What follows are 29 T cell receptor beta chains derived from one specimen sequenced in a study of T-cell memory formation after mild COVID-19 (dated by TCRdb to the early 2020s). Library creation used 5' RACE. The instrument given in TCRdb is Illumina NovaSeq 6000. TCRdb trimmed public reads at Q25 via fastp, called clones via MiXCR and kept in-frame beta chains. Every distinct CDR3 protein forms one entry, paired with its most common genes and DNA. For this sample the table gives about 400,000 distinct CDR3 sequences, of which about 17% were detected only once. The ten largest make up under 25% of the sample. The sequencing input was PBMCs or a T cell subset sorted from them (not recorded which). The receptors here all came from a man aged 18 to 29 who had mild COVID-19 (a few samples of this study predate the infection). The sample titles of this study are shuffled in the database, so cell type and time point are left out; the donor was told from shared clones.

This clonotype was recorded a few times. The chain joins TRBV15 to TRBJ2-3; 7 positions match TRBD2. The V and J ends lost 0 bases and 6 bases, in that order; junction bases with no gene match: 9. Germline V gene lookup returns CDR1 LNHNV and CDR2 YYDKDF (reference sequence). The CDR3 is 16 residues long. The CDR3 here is CATSRDPLRGTDTQYF. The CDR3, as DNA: TGTGCCACCAGCAGAGATCCCTTGCGGGGGACCGATACGCAGTATTTT.

Written as DNA, the CDR3 is TGCGCCAGCGCTAGTCAGGGAAGCCACGAGCAGTACTTC. This sequence encodes CASASQGSHEQYF. This chain uses TRBV4-1 with TRBJ2-7; D is possibly TRBD1 (5 bases). The CDR3 extends over 13 amino acids. Trimming took 8 bases from V and 5 from J, leaving 16 bases between them. Germline CDR1 MGHRA, CDR2 YSYEKL.

CDR3 in amino acids: CASRISGETQYF. CDR3 nucleotide sequence: TGTGCCAGCAGGATCAGTGGGGAGACCCAGTACTTC. The chain uses TRBV3-1 and TRBJ2-5; D is ambiguous. CDR1 and CDR2 from the germline V gene are LGHDT and YNNKEL (reference sequence). The CDR3 has 12 residues. V dropped 6 bases and J dropped 5 bases, with 10 bases sitting between them.

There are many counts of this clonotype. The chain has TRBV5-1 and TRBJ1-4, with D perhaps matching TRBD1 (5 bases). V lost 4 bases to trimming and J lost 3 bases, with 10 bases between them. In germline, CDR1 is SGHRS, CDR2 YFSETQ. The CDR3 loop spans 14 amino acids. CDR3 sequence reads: CASSLDSPNEKLFF. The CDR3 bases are TGCGCCAGCAGCCTTGACAGCCCTAATGAAAAACTGTTTTTT. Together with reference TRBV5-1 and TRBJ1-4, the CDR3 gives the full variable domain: KAGVTQTPRYLIKTRGQQVTLSCSPISGHRSVSWYQQTPGQGLQFLFEYFSETQRNKGNFPGRFSGRQFSNSRSEMNVSTLELGDSALYLCASSLDSPNEKLFFGSGTQLSVL.

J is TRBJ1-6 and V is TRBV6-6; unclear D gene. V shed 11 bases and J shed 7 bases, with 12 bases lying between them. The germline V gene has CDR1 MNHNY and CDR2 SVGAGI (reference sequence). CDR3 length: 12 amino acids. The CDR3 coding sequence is TGTGCCGCCTGGACGGGGAATTCACCCCTCCACTTT. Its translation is CAAWTGNSPLHF.

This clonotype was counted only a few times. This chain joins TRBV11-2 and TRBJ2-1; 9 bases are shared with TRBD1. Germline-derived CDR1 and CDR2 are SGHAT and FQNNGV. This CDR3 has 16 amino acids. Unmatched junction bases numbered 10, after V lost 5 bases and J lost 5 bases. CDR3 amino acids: CASSLGQGGIHNEQFF. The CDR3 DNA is TGTGCCAGCAGCCTGGGACAGGGAGGTATCCACAATGAGCAGTTCTTC.

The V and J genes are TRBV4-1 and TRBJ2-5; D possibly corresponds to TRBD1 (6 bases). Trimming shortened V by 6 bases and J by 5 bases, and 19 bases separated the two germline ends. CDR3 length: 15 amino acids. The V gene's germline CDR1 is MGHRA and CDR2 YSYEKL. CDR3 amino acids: CASSYRVPGDETQYF. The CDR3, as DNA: TGCGCCAGCAGTTACCGGGTCCCAGGGGACGAGACCCAGTACTTC.

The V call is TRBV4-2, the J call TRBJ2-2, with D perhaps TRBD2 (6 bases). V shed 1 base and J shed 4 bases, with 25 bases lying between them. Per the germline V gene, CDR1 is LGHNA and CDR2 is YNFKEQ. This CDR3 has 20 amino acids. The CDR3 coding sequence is TGTGCCAGCAGCCAAGCGAGTTATGCGGGGCCAAAATGGGGCACCGGGGAGCTGTTTTTT. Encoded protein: CASSQASYAGPKWGTGELFF.

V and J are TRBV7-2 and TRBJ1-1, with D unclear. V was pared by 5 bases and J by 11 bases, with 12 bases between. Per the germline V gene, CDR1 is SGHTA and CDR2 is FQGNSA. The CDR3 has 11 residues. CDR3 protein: CASSPARVAFF. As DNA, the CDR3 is TGTGCCAGCAGCCCGGCCCGAGTCGCTTTCTTT.

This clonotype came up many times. The CDR3 loop is CASSLGQYNEQFF. The CDR3 bases are TGTGCCAGCAGCCTTGGACAGTACAATGAGCAGTTCTTC. V and J are TRBV7-2 and TRBJ2-1; TRBD1 is a possible D gene (6 bases). The CDR3 loop spans 13 amino acids. Trimming cost V 5 bases and J 4 bases, with 9 bases left between them. Germline assignment: CDR1 SGHTA and CDR2 FQGNSA.

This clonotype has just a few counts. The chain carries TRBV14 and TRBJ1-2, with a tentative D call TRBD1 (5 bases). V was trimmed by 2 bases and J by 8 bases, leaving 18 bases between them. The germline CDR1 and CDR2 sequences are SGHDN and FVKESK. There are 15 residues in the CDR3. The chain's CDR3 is CASSQRPRGVGGYTF. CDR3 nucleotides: TGTGCCAGCAGCCAACGCCCTCGGGGGGTGGGCGGCTACACCTTC. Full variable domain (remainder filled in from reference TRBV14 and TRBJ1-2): EAGVTQFPSHSVIEKGQTVTLRCDPISGHDNLYWYRRVMGKEIKFLLHFVKESKQDESGMPNNRFLAERTGGTYSTLKVQPAELEDSGVYFCASSQRPRGVGGYTFGSGTRLTVV.

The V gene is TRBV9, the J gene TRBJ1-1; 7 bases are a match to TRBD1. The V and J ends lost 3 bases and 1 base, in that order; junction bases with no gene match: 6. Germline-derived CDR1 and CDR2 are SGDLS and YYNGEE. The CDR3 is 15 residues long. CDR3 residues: CASSGRTGRNTEAFF. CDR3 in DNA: TGTGCCAGCAGCGGAAGGACAGGCCGGAACACTGAAGCTTTCTTT.

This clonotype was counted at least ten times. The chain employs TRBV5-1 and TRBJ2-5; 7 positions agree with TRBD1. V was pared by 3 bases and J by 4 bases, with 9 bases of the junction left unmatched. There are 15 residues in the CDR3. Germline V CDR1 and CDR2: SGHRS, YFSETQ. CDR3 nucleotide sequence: TGCGCCAGCAGCTCTACAGGGGTACGGGGAGAGACCCAGTACTTC. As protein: CASSSTGVRGETQYF.

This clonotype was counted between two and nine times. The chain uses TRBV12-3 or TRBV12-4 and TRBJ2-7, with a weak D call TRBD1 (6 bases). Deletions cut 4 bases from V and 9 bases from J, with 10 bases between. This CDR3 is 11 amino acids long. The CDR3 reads CASSYRAAQYF. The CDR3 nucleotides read TGTGCCAGCAGTTACAGGGCTGCGCAGTACTTC.

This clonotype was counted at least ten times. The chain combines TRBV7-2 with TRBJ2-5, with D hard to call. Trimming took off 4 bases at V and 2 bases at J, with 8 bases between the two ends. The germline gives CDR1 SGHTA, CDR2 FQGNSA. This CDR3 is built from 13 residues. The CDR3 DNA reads TGTGCCAGCAGCTCCGGCCAACAAGAGACCCAGTACTTC. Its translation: CASSSGQQETQYF.

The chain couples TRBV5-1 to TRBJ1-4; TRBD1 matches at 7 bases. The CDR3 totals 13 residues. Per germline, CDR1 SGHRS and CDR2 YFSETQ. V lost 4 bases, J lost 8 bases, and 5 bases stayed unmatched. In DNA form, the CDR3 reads TGCGCCAGCAGCCTCAGGGGGAACGAAAAACTGTTTTTT. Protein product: CASSLRGNEKLFF.

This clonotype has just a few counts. CDR3 residues: CASSREMLGVVEQFF. CDR3 nucleotide sequence: TGTGCCAGCAGTCGGGAGATGTTGGGGGTGGTAGAGCAGTTCTTC. The chain has TRBV6-5 and TRBJ2-1; D perhaps matches TRBD2 (6 bases). V was pared by 5 bases and J by 10 bases, with 21 bases between. This CDR3 contains 15 residues. Germline lookup yields CDR1 MNHEY and CDR2 SVGAGI.

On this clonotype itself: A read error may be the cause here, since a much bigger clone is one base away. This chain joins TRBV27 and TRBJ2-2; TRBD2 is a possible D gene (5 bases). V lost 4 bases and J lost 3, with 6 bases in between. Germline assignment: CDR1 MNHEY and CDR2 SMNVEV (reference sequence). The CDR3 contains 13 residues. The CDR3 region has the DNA TGTGCCAGCAGTTACGGGGACACCGGGGAGCTGTTTTTT. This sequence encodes CASSYGDTGELFF.

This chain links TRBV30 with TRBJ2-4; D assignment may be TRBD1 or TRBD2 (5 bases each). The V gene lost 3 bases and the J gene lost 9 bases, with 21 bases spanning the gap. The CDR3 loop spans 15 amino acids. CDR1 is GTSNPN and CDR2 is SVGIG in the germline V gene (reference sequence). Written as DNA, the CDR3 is TGTGCCTGGAGGACCTCCGGGGCCGCGGCAGGCATTCAGTACTTC. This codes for CAWRTSGAAAGIQYF.

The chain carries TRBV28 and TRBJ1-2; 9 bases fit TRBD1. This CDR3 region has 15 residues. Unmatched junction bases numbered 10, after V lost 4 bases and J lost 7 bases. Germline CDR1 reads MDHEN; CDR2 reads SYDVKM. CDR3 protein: CASSYPGTGSGGYTF. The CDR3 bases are TGTGCCAGCAGTTACCCCGGGACAGGGTCTGGTGGCTACACCTTC.

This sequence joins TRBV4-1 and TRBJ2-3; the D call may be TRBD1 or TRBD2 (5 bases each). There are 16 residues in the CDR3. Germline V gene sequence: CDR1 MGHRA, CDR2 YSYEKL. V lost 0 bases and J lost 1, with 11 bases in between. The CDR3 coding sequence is TGCGCCAGCAGCCAAGAATTGAGGGGAGGCACAGATACGCAGTATTTT. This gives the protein CASSQELRGGTDTQYF.

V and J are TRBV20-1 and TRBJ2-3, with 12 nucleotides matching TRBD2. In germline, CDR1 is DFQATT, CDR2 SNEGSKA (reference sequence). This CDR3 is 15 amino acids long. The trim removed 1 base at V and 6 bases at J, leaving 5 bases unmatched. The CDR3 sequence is CSARGLAGGLDTQYF. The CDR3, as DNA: TGCAGTGCTAGAGGGCTAGCGGGGGGGCTGGATACGCAGTATTTT.

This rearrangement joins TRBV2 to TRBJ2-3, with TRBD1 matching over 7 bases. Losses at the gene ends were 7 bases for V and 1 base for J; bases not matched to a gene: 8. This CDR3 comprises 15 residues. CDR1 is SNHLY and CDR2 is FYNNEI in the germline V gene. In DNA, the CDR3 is TGTGCCAGCAATTCTGACAGGGCGGGCACAGATACGCAGTATTTT. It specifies CASNSDRAGTDTQYF.

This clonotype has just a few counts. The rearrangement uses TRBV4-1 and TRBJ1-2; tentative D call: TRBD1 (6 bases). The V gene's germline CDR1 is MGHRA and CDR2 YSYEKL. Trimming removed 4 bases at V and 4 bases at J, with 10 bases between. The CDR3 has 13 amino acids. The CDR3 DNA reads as TGCGCCAGCAGCCGCCAGGGGAGCTATGGCTACACCTTC. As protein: CASSRQGSYGYTF.

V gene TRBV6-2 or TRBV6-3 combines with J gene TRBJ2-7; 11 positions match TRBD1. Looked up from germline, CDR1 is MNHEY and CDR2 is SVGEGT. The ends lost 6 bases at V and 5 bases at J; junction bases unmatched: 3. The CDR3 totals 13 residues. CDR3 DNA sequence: TGTGCCAGCAGACGGACAGGGGGCGACGAGCAGTACGTC. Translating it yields CASRRTGGDEQYV.

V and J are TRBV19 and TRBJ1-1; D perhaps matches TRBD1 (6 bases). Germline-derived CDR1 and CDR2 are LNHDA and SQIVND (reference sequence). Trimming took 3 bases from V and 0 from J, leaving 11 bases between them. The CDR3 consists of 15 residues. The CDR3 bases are TGTGCCAGTAGTATCCGCGACAGGTTGAACACTGAAGCTTTCTTT. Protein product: CASSIRDRLNTEAFF.

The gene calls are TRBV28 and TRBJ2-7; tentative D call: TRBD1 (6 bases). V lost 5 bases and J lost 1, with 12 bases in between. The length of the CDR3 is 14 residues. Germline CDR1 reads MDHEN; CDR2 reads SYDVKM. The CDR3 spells CASSTPGTSYEQYV. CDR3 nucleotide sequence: TGTGCCAGCAGTACCCCCGGGACATCCTACGAGCAGTACGTC.

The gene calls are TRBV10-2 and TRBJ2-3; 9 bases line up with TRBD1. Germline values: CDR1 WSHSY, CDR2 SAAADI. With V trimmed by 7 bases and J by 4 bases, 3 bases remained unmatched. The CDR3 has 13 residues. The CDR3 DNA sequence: TGCGCCAGCAACGGACAGGGGCCAGATACGCAGTATTTT. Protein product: CASNGQGPDTQYF.

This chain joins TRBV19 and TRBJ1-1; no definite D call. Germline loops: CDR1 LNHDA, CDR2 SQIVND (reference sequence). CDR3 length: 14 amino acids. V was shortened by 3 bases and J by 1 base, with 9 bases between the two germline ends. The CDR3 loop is CASSMTGGNTEAFF. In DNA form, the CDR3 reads TGTGCCAGTAGTATGACGGGAGGGAACACTGAAGCTTTCTTT.